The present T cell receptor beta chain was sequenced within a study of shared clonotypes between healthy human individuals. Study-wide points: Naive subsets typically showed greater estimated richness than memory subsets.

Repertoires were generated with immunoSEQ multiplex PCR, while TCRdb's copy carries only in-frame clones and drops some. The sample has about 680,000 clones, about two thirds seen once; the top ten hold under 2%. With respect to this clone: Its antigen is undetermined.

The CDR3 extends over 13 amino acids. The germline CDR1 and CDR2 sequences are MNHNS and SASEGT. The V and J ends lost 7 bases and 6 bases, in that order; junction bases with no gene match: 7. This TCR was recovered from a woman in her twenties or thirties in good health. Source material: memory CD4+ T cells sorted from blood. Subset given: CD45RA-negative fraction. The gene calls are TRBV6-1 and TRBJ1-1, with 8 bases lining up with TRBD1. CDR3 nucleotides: TGTGCCAGCATTCCGGACAGGGTCGCTGAAGCTTTCTTT. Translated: CASIPDRVAEAFF.